This TCR beta chain was retrieved from a study of read filtering for tumor transcriptome and immune sequencing. The CDR3 is 14 amino acids. The junction had 14 bases not matched to a gene; V was cut back by 7 bases and J by 6 bases. CDR1 is SQVTM and CDR2 is ANQGSEA in the germline V gene. Overall study findings and caveats: Around 85% of IR-seq clonotypes had one read, totaling 3% to 4% of reads; RNA-seq: around 70% and 40%.

With respect to this clonotype: The antigen remains undetermined.

The library was built from about 400 ng RNA with molecular barcoded adaptors for alpha/delta and beta/gamma chains. Each CDR3 protein is one row after TCRdb ran MiXCR on the reads. The sample yields approximately 61,000 distinct CDR3 sequences, about 21% seen once. The chain couples TRBV29-1 to TRBJ2-7, with 8 bases that match TRBD1. The source of this sequence is a donor over 35 with multiple myeloma. Sequencing used a population of CD138-negative cells sorted from bone marrow. The CDR3 loop is CSASRQGLQGEQYF. The DNA of the CDR3 is TGCAGCGCCTCCAGACAGGGGCTGCAAGGCGAGCAGTACTTC.